Below are 18 T cell receptor beta chains sequenced from a single sample in a study of shared clonotypes between healthy human individuals. Sequencing used immunoSEQ multiplex PCR; TCRdb keeps in-frame clones, though not all of them. The table has hundreds of thousands of clones, almost 97% seen once; the top ten hold approximately 0.06%. Specimen: naive CD4+ T cells sorted from blood. Subset given: CD45RA+ positively selected. These receptors were taken from a woman aged 25 to 39 in good health.

V is TRBV9 and J is TRBJ2-3; D might be TRBD2 (7 bases). This CDR3 is built from 16 residues. Germline lookup yields CDR1 SGDLS and CDR2 YYNGEE. The germline V and J ends were trimmed by 3 bases and 6 bases, with 20 bases remaining between them. The chain's CDR3 is CASSAKGGRGADTQYF. CDR3 coding DNA: TGTGCCAGCAGCGCCAAGGGGGGGCGCGGGGCCGATACGCAGTATTTT.

The chain employs TRBV29-1 and TRBJ1-1, with D hard to call. The V end was cut by 2 bases, the J end by 0 bases, with 10 bases between. Germline loops: CDR1 SQVTM, CDR2 ANQGSEA. This CDR3 is built from 14 residues. The DNA of the CDR3 is TGCAGCGTTGAAACGGGAGTCATGAACACTGAAGCTTTCTTT. Protein: CSVETGVMNTEAFF.

J is TRBJ1-1 and V is TRBV5-4, with D maybe TRBD1 (6 bases). The germline gives CDR1 SGHNT, CDR2 YYREEE (reference sequence). This CDR3 comprises 15 residues. V was cut by 0 bases and J by 4 bases, with 13 bases left in between. The CDR3 nucleotides are TGTGCCAGCAGCTTGGATTTTGAGGGGGGCACTGAAGCTTTCTTT. Translation gives CASSLDFEGGTEAFF.

The chain uses TRBV6-5 and TRBJ2-7; weak D call: TRBD1 (5 bases). The CDR3 totals 12 residues. Germline assignment: CDR1 MNHEY and CDR2 SVGAGI. V was trimmed by 6 bases and J by 0 bases, leaving 6 bases between them. CDR3 bases: TGTGCCAGCAGGACAGTCTCCTACGAGCAGTACTTC. This encodes CASRTVSYEQYF.

The chain couples TRBV7-2 to TRBJ2-3, with D uncertain. Germline V gene lookup returns CDR1 SGHTA and CDR2 FQGNSA. The CDR3 totals 14 residues. Trimming stripped 1 base from V and 4 bases from J, with 9 bases between. CDR3 loop: CASSLDSVSDTQYF. The CDR3 nucleotides are TGTGCCAGCAGCTTAGATTCGGTATCAGATACGCAGTATTTT.

The CDR3, as DNA: TGTGCCAGTAGTTTTGGGACATCGGGTCAGCCCCAGCATTTT. Residues: CASSFGTSGQPQHF. The gene calls are TRBV19 and TRBJ1-5, with D possibly matching TRBD1 (6 bases). Between the trimmed V and J ends, which lost 5 bases and 6 bases, there was a span of 14 bases. From germline, CDR1 is LNHDA and CDR2 SQIVND (reference sequence). This CDR3 contains 14 residues.

This clone appeared a few times. This chain uses TRBV27 with TRBJ2-7; tentatively, D is TRBD1 or TRBD2 (5 bases each). CDR3 length: 13 residues. V shed 8 bases and J shed 0 bases, with 11 bases lying between them. In germline, CDR1 is MNHEY, CDR2 SMNVEV (reference sequence). Here the CDR3 reads CASRDLHSYEQYF. CDR3 nucleotides: TGTGCCAGCCGGGACCTCCACTCCTACGAGCAGTACTTC.

The CDR3 DNA is TGCGCCAGCAGCCGCCGGGGGGAACTGTTTTTT. It specifies CASSRRGELFF. The chain is built from TRBV4-1 and TRBJ1-4; maybe TRBD1 (5 bases). Trimming left V 4 bases short and J 12 bases short, with 9 bases between. Germline CDR1 reads MGHRA; CDR2 reads YSYEKL. This CDR3 has 11 residues.

The chain recombines TRBV2 with TRBJ2-1; D call uncertain. This CDR3 region has 14 residues. V was cut by 7 bases and J by 5 bases, with 15 bases left in between. Germline CDR1 and CDR2: SNHLY and FYNNEI. CDR3: CASTIFGPDNEQFF. The CDR3 bases are TGTGCCAGCACAATTTTCGGGCCGGACAATGAGCAGTTCTTC.

A remark on this clone: Additional DNA sequences in this sample encode the identical CDR3. This chain joins TRBV7-9 and TRBJ2-6; D not certain. The V gene's germline CDR1 is SEHNR and CDR2 FQNEAQ (reference sequence). The CDR3 loop spans 15 amino acids. V lost 3 bases, J lost 1 base, and 7 bases lay in between. CDR3: CASSLTGSGANVLTF. CDR3 nucleotides: TGTGCCAGCAGCTTGACTGGATCTGGGGCCAACGTCCTGACTTTC.

This clone was observed a single time. The V and J genes are TRBV18 and TRBJ2-7; D is possibly TRBD2 (6 bases). Per the germline V gene, CDR1 is KGHSH and CDR2 is LQKENI. V lost 3 bases and J 0 bases, leaving 12 bases between the germline ends. The CDR3 has 15 amino acids. CDR3 nucleotides: TGTGCCAGCTCACCCATGAACGGGGGCTCCTACGAGCAGTACTTC. It codes for CASSPMNGGSYEQYF.

This clone was counted once. The CDR3 region has the DNA TGCAGCGTTGAAGATCGTTGGGGTCGGAACACTGAAGCTTTCTTT. This encodes CSVEDRWGRNTEAFF. The V and J genes are TRBV29-1 and TRBJ1-1; D is uncertain. The V end was cut by 0 bases, the J end by 1 base, with 12 bases between. Per the germline V gene, CDR1 is SQVTM and CDR2 is ANQGSEA. The CDR3 is 15 amino acids. Full variable domain (remainder filled in from reference TRBV29-1 and TRBJ1-1): SAVISQKPSRDICQRGTSLTIQCQVDSQVTMMFWYRQQPGQSLTLIATANQGSEATYESGFVIDKFPISRPNLTFSTLTVSNMSPEDSSIYLCSVEDRWGRNTEAFFGQGTRLTVV.

Comments on this clone: The same CDR3 can be traced to other DNA sequences in this sample. This chain uses TRBV7-9 with TRBJ1-1, with D maybe TRBD1 (5 bases). Trimming left V 1 base short and J 6 bases short, with 6 bases between. The CDR3 is 12 residues long. Germline V lookup: CDR1 SEHNR, CDR2 FQNEAQ (reference sequence). CDR3 bases: TGTGCCAGCAGCTTAGAAGGGGCTGAAGCTTTCTTT. It yields the protein CASSLEGAEAFF.

This chain uses TRBV9 with TRBJ2-4; D not resolved. The germline gives CDR1 SGDLS, CDR2 YYNGEE. The CDR3 covers 15 residues. The V end was cut by 3 bases, the J end by 4 bases, with 14 bases between. The CDR3 sequence is CASSALDGSKNIQYF. The CDR3 DNA sequence: TGTGCCAGCAGCGCCCTAGACGGGTCAAAAAACATTCAGTACTTC. Filled out from reference TRBV9 and TRBJ2-4, the complete variable domain reads DSGVTQTPKHLITATGQRVTLRCSPRSGDLSVYWYQQSLDQGLQFLIQYYNGEERAKGNILERFSAQQFPDLHSELNLSSLELGDSALYFCASSALDGSKNIQYFGAGTRLSVL.

This clone was found once. The chain combines TRBV28 with TRBJ1-1; D gene ambiguous. With 10 bases removed from V and 0 bases from J, the gap between germline ends came to 9 bases. This CDR3 comprises 12 residues. CDR1 is MDHEN, CDR2 SYDVKM, per germline. CDR3 loop: CATDTMNTEAFF. CDR3 nucleotides: TGTGCCACCGATACGATGAACACTGAAGCTTTCTTT.

The chain is built from TRBV6-5 and TRBJ2-1; D might be TRBD2 (6 bases). V lost 5 bases and J 6 bases, leaving 14 bases between the germline ends. In germline, CDR1 is MNHEY, CDR2 SVGAGI. The CDR3 loop spans 14 amino acids. DNA for the CDR3: TGTGCCAGCAGTGGGGGGATTAGGGTCAATGAGCAGTTCTTC. It codes for CASSGGIRVNEQFF.

The genes are TRBV5-1 and TRBJ2-5, with a tentative D call TRBD2 (5 bases). The CDR3 contains 15 residues. The V gene lost 0 bases and the J gene lost 2 bases, with 11 bases spanning the gap. Germline V gene lookup returns CDR1 SGHRS and CDR2 YFSETQ. This CDR3 is CASSLGARGQETQYF. The CDR3 DNA reads as TGCGCCAGCAGCTTGGGTGCCAGAGGGCAAGAGACCCAGTACTTC.

This clone was recorded a few times. This sequence joins TRBV28 and TRBJ2-6; D is possibly TRBD1 or TRBD2 (5 bases each). Germline-derived CDR1 and CDR2 are MDHEN and SYDVKM. The CDR3 contains 16 residues. The V end lost 6 bases, the J end lost 0 bases, and 12 bases lay between the germline ends. For the CDR3, the DNA is TGTGCCAGCAGGAGGGGCGGGTTCTCTGGGGCCAACGTCCTGACTTTC. Protein: CASRRGGFSGANVLTF.